This TCR beta chain was obtained from a study of cytomegalovirus exposure and HLA in healthy donors (dated by TCRdb to the late 2010s). In terms of the full investigation: An earlier analysis of approximately 600 of the donors reported roughly 300 Gb of sequence data and approximately 110 million unique TCR beta sequences from about 180 million T cells. An early release covering 550 to 700 HLA-typed donors comprised 250 to 350 gigabases of sequencing data and 85 million or so unique TCR sequences. Of the 300 to 450 genotyped donors, 75% to 85% were placed in the genetic ancestry cluster associated with self-reported Caucasian donors. The study aimed to test whether signatures of past pathogen exposure could be identified by cataloging public T cell receptors. The study used immunosequencing to profile the T cell repertoires of around 600 subjects and linked those repertoires to cytomegalovirus serostatus. Along with the approximately 700-subject first cohort, a separate validation cohort of over a hundred different subjects was used. High-throughput TCR immunosequencing, statistical association of individual TCRs with disease status, and machine learning were combined to predict cytomegalovirus infection status. A later analysis re-analyzed previously published TCR beta repertoires from roughly 600 donors and added high-resolution HLA genotyping to study TCR occurrence patterns. Rather than using new phenotypic data, the later analysis identified candidate immune exposures from TCR beta sequences and from how often those sequences occurred across donors. In an earlier analysis of about 590 of the donors, high-throughput TCR beta sequencing was used to judge whether each TCR beta V gene segment behaved as functional or pseudogenic. Alongside the repertoire data, information on donor age, sex, ethnicity and CMV serostatus was compiled. Genome-wide SNP genotypes for about 55% of the roughly 670 donors were used in a later genetic analysis, which treated that subset as a discovery cohort. Every repertoire in the discovery cohort had been generated on one and the same sequencing platform. Both class I and class II loci were covered by HLA typing, at four-digit resolution. Typing coverage varied by locus: roughly 629-640 donors for A, B, C, DRB1 and DQB1; approximately 500 for DQA1; about 570 for DPA1; roughly 450 for DPB1. About five DR-DQ haplotypes were treated as single units for association and clustering because of strong linkage in the cohort. Among some 400 genotyped donors of the cohort, an average of around 240,000 unique TCR beta nucleotide sequences were sequenced per donor, roughly a sixth of them non-productive. The investigation overall reported the following: A further reported finding was that TCR beta sequences accurately predicted the HLA-A and HLA-B alleles for most subjects in the first cohort. Compared with equally common non-associated chains, HLA-associated TCR beta chains in a later analysis were more clonally expanded and had lower generation probabilities. For the cohort, immune exposure information was limited to CMV serostatus. The authors suggested that the approach could potentially be extended to other disease states and immunological phenotypes. Seventeen rarely observed V segments, including chromosome 9 orphons, were excluded from the earlier analysis of several hundred of the donors because counts were too low. An association between a missense DCLRE1C variant and V-gene and J-gene trimming of TCR beta chains was found in a later genetic analysis and replicated in an independent cohort. Several of the top co-occurrence clusters appeared to be linked to parvovirus B19, influenza, CMV and Epstein-Barr virus, according to a later analysis. A group of highly shared sequence variants was considered likely to be a technical artifact of the sequencing pipeline. A later analysis found that TCR association rates varied across HLA loci, with DRB1 alleles showing the most associated TCRs and HLA-C alleles the fewest. Most TCR sequences were observed very rarely across donors, whereas some public TCRs were present in many individuals. Only TCR beta chains were sequenced in this cohort, and the absence of alpha or paired-chain data limited detectable features. An earlier analysis of approximately 590 of the donors showed that most TCR beta V segments appeared in productive rearrangements either about 90% or about 30% of the time, which broadly matched IMGT annotations. The presence/absence analyses assumed that sequencing depth was roughly uniform across donors, and that assumption may not be true. The classifier was reported to diagnose cytomegalovirus status with high specificity and sensitivity in both the original and validation cohorts. Linkage disequilibrium might explain the correlated functional status among segregating V segments, but an unknown experimental factor could not be ruled out. A later genetic analysis reported fewer N-insertions in productive TCRs among donors in an Asian-associated ancestry cluster than the roughly 650-donor mean. Specific HLA alleles were associated with roughly 16,000 TCR beta sequences at a false discovery rate of 0.05 in a later analysis. In vitro tests confirmed that a few of the cytomegalovirus-associated TCR beta chains recognize cytomegalovirus antigens. Some IMGT-functional V segments, including TRBV6-2 and TRBV6-3, could not be distinguished by the 87-base-pair reads and were therefore excluded. Assigning TCR associations to individual alleles was difficult when HLA alleles, especially DR and DQ, strongly co-occurred. According to a later analysis, most CMV-associated TCR beta chains appeared to be HLA-restricted, and the HLA associations seemed to be driven largely by CMV exposure. Because HLA typing was missing for some donors at each locus, association tests included only the typed subset. The study gave a list of 150 to 200 TCR beta chains associated with cytomegalovirus.

The library was prepared using the immunoSEQ multiplex PCR assay. A mixture of 60 forward primers for TCR Vbeta segments and 13 reverse primers for TCR Jbeta segments was used in the multiplex PCR. A multiplex PCR assay on genomic DNA amplified the CDR3 region of rearranged TCR beta genes. The amplified TCR beta libraries were sequenced on the Illumina HiSeq System as 87-base-pair reads. The authors' analysis ran thus. A later analysis counted about 82 million unique TCR beta chains across the 550 to 700 repertoires, and 10 million to 12 million of these chains were shared by at least two donors. Raw reads were error-corrected and collapsed into unique sequences by a nearest-neighbor algorithm in which closely related sequences were merged to remove PCR and sequencing errors. To assign V, D and J gene segments, CDR3 sequences were aligned to IMGT reference sequences. For a sequence to be retained, at least a six-nucleotide match to both a V gene segment and a J gene segment was required. Rearrangements were called productive when the CDR3 lacked stop codons and stayed in frame with V and J; all others were non-productive. CDR3 was defined by IMGT convention, running from the second conserved V-encoded cysteine to the conserved J-encoded phenylalanine. The earlier analysis of about 640 of the donors excluded any sequence lacking an unambiguous match to a single V gene segment. In an earlier analysis of around 600 of the donors, V segments were called functional above 56.7% productive rearrangements and were called segregating when the between-donor standard deviation exceeded 5%. A statistical classification framework was built for diagnosing cytomegalovirus status from the catalog of TCR beta chain sequences. A later analysis assigned V and J genes by comparing TCR nucleotide sequences with IMGT/GENE-DB human TR gene sequences. Using the TCRdist pipeline, a later analysis assigned CDR3 sequences along with most-parsimonious VDJ recombination scenarios. In a later analysis, each TCR beta chain was defined by its CDR3 amino acid sequence together with its V-gene family, and reads lacking a unique V-gene family were excluded. As a way to deal with suspected cross-contamination and a sequencing artifact, a later analysis dropped roughly 620 nucleotide sequences that were highly shared and had low generation probability. In a later analysis, a clonal expansion index for each public chain was calculated from normalized within-repertoire ranks of inferred template counts. In a later analysis, generation probabilities were computed using a VDJ recombination model fitted to out-of-frame rearrangements, and the results were checked against IGoR. Hypergeometric tests were used in a later analysis to score TCR-TCR, TCR-HLA and TCR-CMV co-occurrence, with a repertoire-size bias correction applied to the TCR pairs. A later analysis estimated false discovery rates by permuting HLA or CMV assignments 20 times. In a later analysis, co-occurring TCRs were grouped with DBSCAN, and TCRdist sequence similarity was added when clustering was performed within HLA-allele-positive subsets. Repertoires with fewer than 30,000 or more than 120,000 public chains, plus five repertoires with anomalous nucleotide sharing, were excluded from co-occurrence clustering. This is the immuneACCESS table as TCRdb keeps it, with only in-frame sequences that have V and J called. A part of the clones is gone; compared with another copy, unresolved V genes explain less than half, and the rest is unexplained. Clonal size and the V and J genes are those of that table, whereas D and trimming came from the DNA. For this sample the table gives around 150,000 clones, of which over 70% were detected only once. Around 1.5% of the sample is held by the ten biggest clonotypes.

Trimmed from V: 4 bases; trimmed from J: 4 bases; junction bases lacking a gene match: 8. Counted from cysteine to phenylalanine, this CDR3 has 16 amino acids. The entry retains the CDR3 DNA only, 48 bases that are in frame from base 1. The germline V gene supplies CDR1 MNHNS and CDR2 SASEGT. Regarding this clone: It lacks a known antigen. No base quality values were provided; no much bigger clone lies one nucleotide off.

The cohort consisted of some 670 healthy bone marrow donors. Cohort members were all nominally healthy when sampled, although unrecorded immune exposures were likely present. The donor was CMV seronegative and was included in the group of 352 seronegative cohort members. Every donor gave a peripheral blood sample, and the peripheral blood mononuclear cells from that sample were used for TCR beta sequencing. Genomic DNA was extracted from the blood cell samples with the Qiagen DNeasy Blood Extraction Kit. The rearranged segments are TRBV6-1 and TRBJ2-1, with 9 bases matching TRBD1. Sequenced sample: PBMCs. The clonotype comes from a woman between 25 and 40 years old in good health and CMV-seronegative. The DNA reads TGTGCCAGCAGTGTACCGGGACAGGGTTATTACAATGAGCAGTTCTTC. The encoded protein is CASSVPGQGYYNEQFF.